This T cell receptor beta chain was profiled in a study of human T cells and chemical hapten exposure. Regarding the study as a whole: The study found that DPC sensitization did not change TCRs above 1 in 1000 frequency. Donors had alopecia, so their immune response may differ from healthy people's.

The sample holds a few counts of this clonotype. Antigen specificity is unknown. Individual cDNA molecules (in the library) carried attached unique molecular identifiers. TCRdb reprocessed the RACE reads with MiXCR, giving one entry per CDR3 protein. Of some 170,000 distinct CDR3 sequences detected, more than 20% appear once; the ten largest clones hold approximately 6.7%. Germline V lookup: CDR1 SQVTM, CDR2 ANQGSEA. The CDR3 is 11 residues long. Trimming pared 5 bases from V and 8 bases from J, leaving 12 bases between. As for time point: patch test 1, 2 weeks after DPC sensitization. Treatment described: therapeutic diphenylcyclopropenone sensitization with weekly scalp DPC.

This sequence was found in a woman between 50 and 59 years old with alopecia areata. Some clones in this sample may be carry-over from other donors' samples. The rearrangement joins TRBV29-1 to TRBJ1-2; the D gene is possibly TRBD1 (5 bases). The sample was whole blood, taken in connection with sensitization to the hapten diphenylcyclopropenone (DPC). The CDR3 DNA is TGCAGCGTTTTAGGGGAACGCGGCTACACCTTC. This encodes CSVLGERGYTF.